The T cell receptor (beta chain) described here comes from a study of vaccination effects on CD4 cells after COVID-19. The method was immunoSEQ multiplex PCR; TCRdb's version includes in-frame clones alone and lacks a portion of them. Of about 72,000 clones listed, roughly three quarters are singletons. Cultured cells yielded isolated CD4+ T cells after about ten days. There are 14 residues in the CDR3. The V and J ends lost 3 bases and 7 bases, in that order; junction bases with no gene match: 8. Germline V lookup: CDR1 MNHNY, CDR2 SVGAGI (reference sequence). In the case of this clone: Its antigen is unknown.

The TCR originated in a human donor who received a COVID-19 vaccine. The chain combines TRBV6-6 with TRBJ1-2; 7 bases fit TRBD1. The specimen comprised CD4+ T cells from PBMCs cultured without peptide, sampled before COVID-19 vaccination. This chain's CDR3 is CASSYLTGTSGYTF. In DNA, the CDR3 is TGTGCCAGCAGTTATCTGACAGGGACGAGTGGCTACACCTTC.